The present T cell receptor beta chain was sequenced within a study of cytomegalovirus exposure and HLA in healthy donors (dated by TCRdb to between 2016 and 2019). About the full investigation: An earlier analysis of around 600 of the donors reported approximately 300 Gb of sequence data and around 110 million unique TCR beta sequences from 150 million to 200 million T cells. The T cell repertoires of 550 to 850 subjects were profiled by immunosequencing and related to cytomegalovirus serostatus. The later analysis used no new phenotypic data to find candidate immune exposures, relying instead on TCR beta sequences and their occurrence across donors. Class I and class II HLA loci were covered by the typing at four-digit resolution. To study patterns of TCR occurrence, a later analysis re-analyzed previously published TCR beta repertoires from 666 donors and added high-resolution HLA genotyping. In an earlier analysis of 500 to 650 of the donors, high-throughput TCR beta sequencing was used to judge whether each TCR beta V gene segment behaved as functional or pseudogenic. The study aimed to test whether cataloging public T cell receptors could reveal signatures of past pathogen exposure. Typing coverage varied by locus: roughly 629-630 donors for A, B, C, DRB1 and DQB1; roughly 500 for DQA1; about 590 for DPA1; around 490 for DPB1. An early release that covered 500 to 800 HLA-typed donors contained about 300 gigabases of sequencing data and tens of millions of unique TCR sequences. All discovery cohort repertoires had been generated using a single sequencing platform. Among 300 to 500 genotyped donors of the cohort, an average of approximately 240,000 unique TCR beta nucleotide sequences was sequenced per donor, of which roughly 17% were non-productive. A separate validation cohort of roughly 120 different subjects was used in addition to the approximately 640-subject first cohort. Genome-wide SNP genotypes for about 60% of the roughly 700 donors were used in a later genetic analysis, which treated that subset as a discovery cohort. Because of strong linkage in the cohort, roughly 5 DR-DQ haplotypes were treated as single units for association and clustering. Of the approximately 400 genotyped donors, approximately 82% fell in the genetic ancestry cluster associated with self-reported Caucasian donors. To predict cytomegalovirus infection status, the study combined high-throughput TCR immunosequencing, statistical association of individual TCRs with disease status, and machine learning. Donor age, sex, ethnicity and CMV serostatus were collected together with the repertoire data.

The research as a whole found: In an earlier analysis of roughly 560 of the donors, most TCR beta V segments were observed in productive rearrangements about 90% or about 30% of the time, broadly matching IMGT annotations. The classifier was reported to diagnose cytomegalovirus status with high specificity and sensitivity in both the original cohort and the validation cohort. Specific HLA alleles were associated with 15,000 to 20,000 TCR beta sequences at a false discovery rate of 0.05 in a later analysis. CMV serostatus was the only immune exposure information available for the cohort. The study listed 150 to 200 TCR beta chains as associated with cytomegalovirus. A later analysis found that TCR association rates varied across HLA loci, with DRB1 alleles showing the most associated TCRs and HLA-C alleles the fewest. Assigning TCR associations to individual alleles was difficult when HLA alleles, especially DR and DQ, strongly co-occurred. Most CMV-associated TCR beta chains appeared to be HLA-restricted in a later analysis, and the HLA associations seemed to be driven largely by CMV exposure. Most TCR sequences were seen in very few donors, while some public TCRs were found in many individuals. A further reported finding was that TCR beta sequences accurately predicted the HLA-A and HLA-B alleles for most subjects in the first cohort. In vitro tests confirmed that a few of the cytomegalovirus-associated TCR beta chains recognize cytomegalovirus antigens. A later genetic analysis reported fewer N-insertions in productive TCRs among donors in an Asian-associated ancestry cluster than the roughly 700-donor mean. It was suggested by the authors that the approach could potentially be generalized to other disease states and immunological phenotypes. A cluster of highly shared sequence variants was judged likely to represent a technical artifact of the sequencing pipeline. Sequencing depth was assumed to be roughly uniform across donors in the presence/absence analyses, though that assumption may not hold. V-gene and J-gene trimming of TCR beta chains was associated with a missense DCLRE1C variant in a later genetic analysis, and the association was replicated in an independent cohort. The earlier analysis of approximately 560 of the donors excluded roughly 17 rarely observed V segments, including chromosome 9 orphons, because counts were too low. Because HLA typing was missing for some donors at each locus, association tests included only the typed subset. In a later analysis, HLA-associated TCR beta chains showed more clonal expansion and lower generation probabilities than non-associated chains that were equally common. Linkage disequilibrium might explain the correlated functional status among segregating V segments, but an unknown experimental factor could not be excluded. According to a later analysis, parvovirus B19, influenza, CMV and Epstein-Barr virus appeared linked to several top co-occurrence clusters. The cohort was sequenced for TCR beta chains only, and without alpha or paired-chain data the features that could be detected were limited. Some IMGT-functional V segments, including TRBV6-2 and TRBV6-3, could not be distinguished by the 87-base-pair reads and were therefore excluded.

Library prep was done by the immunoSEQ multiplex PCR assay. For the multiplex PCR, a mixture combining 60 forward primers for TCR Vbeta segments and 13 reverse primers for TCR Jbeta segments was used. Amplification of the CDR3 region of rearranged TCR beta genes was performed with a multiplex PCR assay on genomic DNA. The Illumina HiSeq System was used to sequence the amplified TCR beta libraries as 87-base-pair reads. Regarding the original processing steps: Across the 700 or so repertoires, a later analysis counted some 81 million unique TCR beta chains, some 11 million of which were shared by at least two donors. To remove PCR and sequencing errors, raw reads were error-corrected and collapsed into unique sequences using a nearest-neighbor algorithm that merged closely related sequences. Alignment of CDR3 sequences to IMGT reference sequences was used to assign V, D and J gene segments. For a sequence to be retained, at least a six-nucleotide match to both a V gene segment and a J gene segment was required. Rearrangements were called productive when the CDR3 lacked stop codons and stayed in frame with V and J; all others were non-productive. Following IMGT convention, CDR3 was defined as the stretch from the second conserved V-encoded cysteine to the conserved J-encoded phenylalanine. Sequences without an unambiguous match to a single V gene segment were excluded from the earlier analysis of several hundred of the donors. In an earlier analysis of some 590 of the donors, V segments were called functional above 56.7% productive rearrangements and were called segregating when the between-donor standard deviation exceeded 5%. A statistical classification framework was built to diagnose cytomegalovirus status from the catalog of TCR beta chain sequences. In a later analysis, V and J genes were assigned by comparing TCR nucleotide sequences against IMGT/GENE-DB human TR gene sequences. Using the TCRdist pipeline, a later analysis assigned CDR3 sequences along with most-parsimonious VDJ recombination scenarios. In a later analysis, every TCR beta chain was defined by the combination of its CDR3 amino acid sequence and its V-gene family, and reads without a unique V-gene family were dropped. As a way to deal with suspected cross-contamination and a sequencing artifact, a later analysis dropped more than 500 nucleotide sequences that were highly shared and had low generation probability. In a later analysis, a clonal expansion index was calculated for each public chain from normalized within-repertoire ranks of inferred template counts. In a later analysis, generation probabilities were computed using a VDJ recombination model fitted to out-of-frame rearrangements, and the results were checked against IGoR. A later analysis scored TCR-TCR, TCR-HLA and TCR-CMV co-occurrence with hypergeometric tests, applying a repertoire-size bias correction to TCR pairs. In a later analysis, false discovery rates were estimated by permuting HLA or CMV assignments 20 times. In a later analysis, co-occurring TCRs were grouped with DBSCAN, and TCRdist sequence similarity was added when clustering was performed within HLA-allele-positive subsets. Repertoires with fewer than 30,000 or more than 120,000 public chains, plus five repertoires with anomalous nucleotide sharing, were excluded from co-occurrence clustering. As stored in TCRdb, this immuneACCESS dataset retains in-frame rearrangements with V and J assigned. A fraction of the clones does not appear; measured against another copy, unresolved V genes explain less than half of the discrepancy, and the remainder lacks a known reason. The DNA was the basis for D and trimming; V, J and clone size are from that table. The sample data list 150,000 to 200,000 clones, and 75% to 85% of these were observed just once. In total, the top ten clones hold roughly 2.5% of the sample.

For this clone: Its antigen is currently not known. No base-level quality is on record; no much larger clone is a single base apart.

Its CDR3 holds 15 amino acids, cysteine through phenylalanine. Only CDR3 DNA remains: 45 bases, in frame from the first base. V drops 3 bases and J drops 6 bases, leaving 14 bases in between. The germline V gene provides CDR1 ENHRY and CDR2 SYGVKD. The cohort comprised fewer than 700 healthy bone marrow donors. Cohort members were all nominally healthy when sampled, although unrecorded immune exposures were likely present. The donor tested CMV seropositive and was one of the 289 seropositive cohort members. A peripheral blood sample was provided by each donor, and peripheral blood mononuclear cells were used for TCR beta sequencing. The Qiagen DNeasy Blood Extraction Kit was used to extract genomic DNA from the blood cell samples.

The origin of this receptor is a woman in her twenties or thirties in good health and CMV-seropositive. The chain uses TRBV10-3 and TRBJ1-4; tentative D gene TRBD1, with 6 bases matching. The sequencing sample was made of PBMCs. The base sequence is TGTGCCATCAGTGACCCGGGGGGGGCGGATGAAAAACTGTTTTTT. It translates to CAISDPGGADEKLFF.